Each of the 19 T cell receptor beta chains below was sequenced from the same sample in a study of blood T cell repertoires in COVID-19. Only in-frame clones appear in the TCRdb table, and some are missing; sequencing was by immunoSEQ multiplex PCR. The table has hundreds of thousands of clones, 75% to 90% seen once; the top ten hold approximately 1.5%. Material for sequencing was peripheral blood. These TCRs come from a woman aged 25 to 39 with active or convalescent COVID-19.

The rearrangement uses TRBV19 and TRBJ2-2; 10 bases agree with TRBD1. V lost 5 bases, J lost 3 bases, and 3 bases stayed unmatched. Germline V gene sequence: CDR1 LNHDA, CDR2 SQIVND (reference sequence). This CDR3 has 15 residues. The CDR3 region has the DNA TGTGCCAGTAGTGCGACAGGGGGCGACACCGGGGAGCTGTTTTTT. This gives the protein CASSATGGDTGELFF.

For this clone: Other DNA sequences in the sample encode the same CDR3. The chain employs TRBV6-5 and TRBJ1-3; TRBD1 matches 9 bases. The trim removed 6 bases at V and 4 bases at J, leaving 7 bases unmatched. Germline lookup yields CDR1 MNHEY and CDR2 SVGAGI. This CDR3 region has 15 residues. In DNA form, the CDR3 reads TGTGCCAGCAGCCCCGACAGGGGGTCCGGAAACACCATATATTTT. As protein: CASSPDRGSGNTIYF.

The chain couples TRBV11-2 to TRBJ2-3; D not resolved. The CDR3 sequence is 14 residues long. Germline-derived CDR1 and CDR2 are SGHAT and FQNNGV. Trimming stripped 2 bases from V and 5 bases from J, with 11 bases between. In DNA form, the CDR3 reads TGTGCCAGCAGCTTAAGTAGAGCGTTAGATACGCAGTATTTT. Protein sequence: CASSLSRALDTQYF.

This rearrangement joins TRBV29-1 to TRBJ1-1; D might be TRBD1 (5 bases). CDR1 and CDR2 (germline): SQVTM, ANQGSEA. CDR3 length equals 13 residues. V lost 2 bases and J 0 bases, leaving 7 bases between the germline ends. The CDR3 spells CSVEQGLNTEAFF. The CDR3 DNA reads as TGCAGCGTTGAACAGGGTCTGAACACTGAAGCTTTCTTT.

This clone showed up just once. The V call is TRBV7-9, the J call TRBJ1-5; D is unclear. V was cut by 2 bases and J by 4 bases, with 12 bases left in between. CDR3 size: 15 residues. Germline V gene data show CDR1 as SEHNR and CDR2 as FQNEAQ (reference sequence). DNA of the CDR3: TGTGCCAGCAGCTTATACGGTCGGTTGAATCAGCCCCAGCATTTT. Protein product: CASSLYGRLNQPQHF.

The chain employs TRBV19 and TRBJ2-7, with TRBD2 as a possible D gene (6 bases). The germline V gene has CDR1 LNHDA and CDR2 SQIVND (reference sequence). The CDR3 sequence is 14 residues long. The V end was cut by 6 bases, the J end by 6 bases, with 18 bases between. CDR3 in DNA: TGTGCCAGTAGCCCGGGACTCCTACGGTCCGAGCAGTACTTC. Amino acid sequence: CASSPGLLRSEQYF.

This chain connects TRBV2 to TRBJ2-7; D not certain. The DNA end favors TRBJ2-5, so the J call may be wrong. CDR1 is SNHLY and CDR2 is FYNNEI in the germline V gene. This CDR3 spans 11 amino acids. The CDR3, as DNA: TGTGCCAGCAGTGATGCGGAGACCCAGTACTTC. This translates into CASSDAETQYF.

The CDR3 sequence is CASAPTVGPGELFF. The CDR3 DNA reads TGCGCCAGTGCACCAACGGTGGGCCCCGGGGAGCTGTTTTTT. The V call is TRBV5-1, the J call TRBJ2-2; D not resolved. CDR3 length equals 14 residues. V lost 8 bases, J lost 6 bases, and 17 bases lay in between. CDR1 is SGHRS and CDR2 is YFSETQ in the germline V gene.

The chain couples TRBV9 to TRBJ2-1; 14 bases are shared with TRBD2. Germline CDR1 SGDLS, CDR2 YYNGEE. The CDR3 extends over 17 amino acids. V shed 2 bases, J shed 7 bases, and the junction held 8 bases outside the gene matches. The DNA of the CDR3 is TGTGCCAGCAGCGTGAGACTAGCGGGAGGGCCCGGAAATGAGCAGTTCTTC. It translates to CASSVRLAGGPGNEQFF.

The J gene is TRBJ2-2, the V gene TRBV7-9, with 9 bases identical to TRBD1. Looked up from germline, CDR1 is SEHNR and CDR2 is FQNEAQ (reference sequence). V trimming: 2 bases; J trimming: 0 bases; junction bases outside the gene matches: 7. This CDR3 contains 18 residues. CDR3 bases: TGTGCCAGCAGCTTACCCTCCGGGACAGGGCCGAACACCGGGGAGCTGTTTTTT. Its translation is CASSLPSGTGPNTGELFF.

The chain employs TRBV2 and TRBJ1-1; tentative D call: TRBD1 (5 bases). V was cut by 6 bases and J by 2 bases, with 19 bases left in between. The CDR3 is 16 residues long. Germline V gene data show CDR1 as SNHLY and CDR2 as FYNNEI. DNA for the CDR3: TGTGCCAGCAGAGGACCGCTACAGGTGTTAAACACTGAAGCTTTCTTT. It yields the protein CASRGPLQVLNTEAFF.

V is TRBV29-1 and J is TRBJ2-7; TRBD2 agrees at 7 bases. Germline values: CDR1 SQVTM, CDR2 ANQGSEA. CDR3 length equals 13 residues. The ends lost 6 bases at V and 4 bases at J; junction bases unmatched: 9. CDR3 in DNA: TGCAGCGTGGGGCGCGGGAGCGTATACGAGCAGTACTTC. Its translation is CSVGRGSVYEQYF.

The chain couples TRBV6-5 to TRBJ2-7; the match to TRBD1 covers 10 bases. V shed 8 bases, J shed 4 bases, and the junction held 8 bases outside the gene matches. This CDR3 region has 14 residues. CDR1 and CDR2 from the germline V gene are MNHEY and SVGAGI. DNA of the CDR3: TGTGCCAGCGCCGGCGGGACAGGGGTTTACGAGCAGTACTTC. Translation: CASAGGTGVYEQYF.

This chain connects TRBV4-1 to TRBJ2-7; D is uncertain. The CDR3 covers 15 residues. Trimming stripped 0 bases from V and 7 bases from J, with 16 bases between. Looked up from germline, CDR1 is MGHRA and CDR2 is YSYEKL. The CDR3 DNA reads TGCGCCAGCAGCCAAGATGGTACCCCTCGTCGGGAGCAGTACTTC. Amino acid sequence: CASSQDGTPRREQYF.

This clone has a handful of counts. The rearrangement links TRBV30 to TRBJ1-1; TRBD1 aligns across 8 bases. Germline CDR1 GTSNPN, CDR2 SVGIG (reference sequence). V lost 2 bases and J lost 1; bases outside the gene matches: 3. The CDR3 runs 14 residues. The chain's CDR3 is CAWSPGTGNTEAFF. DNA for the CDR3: TGTGCCTGGAGTCCAGGGACAGGGAACACTGAAGCTTTCTTT.

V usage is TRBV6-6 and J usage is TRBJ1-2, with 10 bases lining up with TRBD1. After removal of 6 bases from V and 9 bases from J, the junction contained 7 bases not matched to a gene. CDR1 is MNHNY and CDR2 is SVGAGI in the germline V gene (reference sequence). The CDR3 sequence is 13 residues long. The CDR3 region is CASRADRGHSYTF. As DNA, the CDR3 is TGTGCCAGCAGGGCCGACAGGGGGCATAGCTACACCTTC.

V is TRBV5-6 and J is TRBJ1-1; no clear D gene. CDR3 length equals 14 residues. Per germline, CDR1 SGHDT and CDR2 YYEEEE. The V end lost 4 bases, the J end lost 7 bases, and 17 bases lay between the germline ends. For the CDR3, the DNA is TGTGCCAGCAGCCTCCCGGGGAATCTAGATGAAGCTTTCTTT. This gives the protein CASSLPGNLDEAFF.

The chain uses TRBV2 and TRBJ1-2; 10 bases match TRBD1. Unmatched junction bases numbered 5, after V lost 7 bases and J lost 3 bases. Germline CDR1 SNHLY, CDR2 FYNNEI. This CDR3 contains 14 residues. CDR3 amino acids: CASNPGTGDYGYTF. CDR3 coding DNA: TGTGCCAGCAACCCTGGGACAGGGGACTATGGCTACACCTTC.

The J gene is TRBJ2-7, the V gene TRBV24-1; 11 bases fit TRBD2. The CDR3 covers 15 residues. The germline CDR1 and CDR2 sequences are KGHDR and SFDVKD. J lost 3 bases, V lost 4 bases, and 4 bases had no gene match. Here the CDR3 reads CATSENTSGSYEQYF. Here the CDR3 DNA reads TGTGCCACCAGTGAAAATACTAGCGGGAGCTACGAGCAGTACTTC.